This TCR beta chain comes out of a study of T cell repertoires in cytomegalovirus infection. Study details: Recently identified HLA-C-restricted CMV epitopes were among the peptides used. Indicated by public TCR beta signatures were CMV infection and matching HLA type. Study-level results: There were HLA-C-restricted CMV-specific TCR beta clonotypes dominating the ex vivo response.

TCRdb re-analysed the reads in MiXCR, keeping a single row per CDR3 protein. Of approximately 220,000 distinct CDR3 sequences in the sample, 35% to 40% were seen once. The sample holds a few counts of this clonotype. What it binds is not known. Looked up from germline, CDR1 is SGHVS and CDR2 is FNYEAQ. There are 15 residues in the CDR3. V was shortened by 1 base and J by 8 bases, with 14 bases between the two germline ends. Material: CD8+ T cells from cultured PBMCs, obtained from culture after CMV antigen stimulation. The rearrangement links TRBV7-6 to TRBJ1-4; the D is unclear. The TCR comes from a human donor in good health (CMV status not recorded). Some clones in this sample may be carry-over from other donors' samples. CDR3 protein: CASSLVAAVEEKLFF. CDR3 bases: TGTGCCAGCAGCTTAGTGGCGGCTGTAGAGGAAAAACTGTTTTTT.